The 18 T cell receptor beta chains below all came from one sample that was sequenced in a study of radiotherapy plus CTLA-4 blockade in lung cancer. Generated by immunoSEQ multiplex PCR, the TCRdb table keeps only in-frame clones and is missing some. Of over 80,000 clones listed, roughly four fifths are singletons. The specimen comprised peripheral blood, sampled from a patient treated with radiotherapy plus ipilimumab. The receptors were gathered from a human donor with non-small cell lung cancer who had stable disease on radiotherapy plus ipilimumab.

The CDR3 spells CASNRQGTYEQYF. DNA for the CDR3: TGTGCCAGCAACAGACAGGGGACATACGAGCAGTACTTC. The chain is built from TRBV9 and TRBJ2-7; TRBD1 matches 8 bases. Germline V gene sequence: CDR1 SGDLS, CDR2 YYNGEE. The CDR3 consists of 13 residues. V was pared by 6 bases and J by 4 bases, with 6 bases of the junction left unmatched. The entire variable domain, with the rest obtained from reference TRBV9 and TRBJ2-7, is as follows: DSGVTQTPKHLITATGQRVTLRCSPRSGDLSVYWYQQSLDQGLQFLIQYYNGEERAKGNILERFSAQQFPDLHSELNLSSLELGDSALYFCASNRQGTYEQYFGPGTRLTVT.

The rearrangement uses TRBV7-2 and TRBJ2-7, with 8 bases aligning to TRBD2. The CDR3 contains 16 residues. The germline CDR1 and CDR2 sequences are SGHTA and FQGNSA. V shed 5 bases, J shed 6 bases, and the junction held 15 bases outside the gene matches. The CDR3 reads CASSLWLTGGPFEQYF. CDR3 coding DNA: TGTGCCAGCAGCCTGTGGTTGACGGGGGGGCCTTTCGAGCAGTACTTC.

This clone was recorded only once. V and J are TRBV28 and TRBJ1-5; maybe TRBD1 (6 bases). Germline CDR1 MDHEN, CDR2 SYDVKM. This CDR3 has 15 residues. Trimming pared 8 bases from V and 4 bases from J, leaving 18 bases between. In nucleotides, the CDR3 is TGTGCCAGCTATCCTAGGGGGGGCCCTAATCAGCCCCAGCATTTT. Protein sequence: CASYPRGGPNQPQHF.

The rearrangement joins TRBV6-5 to TRBJ1-4; D unresolved. Germline CDR1 reads MNHEY; CDR2 reads SVGAGI. Trimming removed 5 bases at V and 14 bases at J, with 18 bases between. CDR3 length equals 13 residues. In DNA form, the CDR3 reads TGTGCCAGCAGTGCGGACGCCTCCAGGATGCTGTTTTTT. Its translation: CASSADASRMLFF.

The chain uses TRBV30 and TRBJ1-6, with D perhaps TRBD1 (6 bases). Germline V gene sequence: CDR1 GTSNPN, CDR2 SVGIG (reference sequence). Trimming removed 5 bases at V and 13 bases at J, with 18 bases between. This CDR3 has 13 amino acids. CDR3 region: CAWEEEQGFPLHF. As DNA, the CDR3 is TGTGCCTGGGAAGAAGAACAGGGCTTCCCCCTCCACTTT. Full variable domain (rest looked up from reference TRBV30 and TRBJ1-6): SQTIHQWPATLVQPVGSPLSLECTVEGTSNPNLYWYRQAAGRGLQLLFYSVGIGQISSEVPQNLSASRPQDRQFILSSKKLLLSDSGFYLCAWEEEQGFPLHFGNGTRLTVT.

The chain is built from TRBV30 and TRBJ2-1; D unclear. V shed 1 base and J shed 8 bases, with 6 bases lying between them. This CDR3 has 11 residues. The V gene's germline CDR1 is GTSNPN and CDR2 SVGIG (reference sequence). CDR3: CAWSDSYEQFF. The CDR3 DNA sequence: TGTGCCTGGAGTGACTCTTATGAGCAGTTCTTC.

V gene TRBV20-1 combines with J gene TRBJ2-5, with D hard to call. V was pared by 5 bases and J by 5 bases, with 9 bases between. CDR3 size: 11 residues. Per germline, CDR1 DFQATT and CDR2 SNEGSKA (reference sequence). The CDR3 sequence is CSALFLETQYF. The CDR3 DNA is TGCAGTGCTCTCTTTCTCGAGACCCAGTACTTC.

The V call is TRBV9, the J call TRBJ2-3, with 7 nucleotides matching TRBD2. The V and J ends lost 3 bases and 0 bases, in that order; junction bases with no gene match: 7. CDR1 and CDR2 from the germline V gene are SGDLS and YYNGEE. This CDR3 contains 16 residues. CDR3 sequence: CASSAASGSSTDTQYF. In DNA form, the CDR3 reads TGTGCCAGCAGCGCCGCTAGCGGATCTAGCACAGATACGCAGTATTTT.

V is TRBV7-2 and J is TRBJ1-5; D perhaps matches TRBD1 (5 bases). Trimming took off 5 bases at V and 4 bases at J, with 9 bases between the two ends. Germline lookup yields CDR1 SGHTA and CDR2 FQGNSA. The length of the CDR3 is 13 residues. CDR3 loop: CASSRDGNQPQHF. The CDR3, as DNA: TGTGCCAGCAGCCGGGACGGTAATCAGCCCCAGCATTTT.

As DNA, the CDR3 is TGTGCCAGCAGTGGGACAGGAGGGGACTATGGCTACACCTTC. It encodes CASSGTGGDYGYTF. The chain employs TRBV28 and TRBJ1-2; 8 bases fit TRBD1. CDR3 size: 14 residues. CDR1 is MDHEN, CDR2 SYDVKM, per germline. The junction had 5 bases not matched to a gene; V was cut back by 5 bases and J by 3 bases.

There are a few counts of this clone. The CDR3 DNA reads TGTGCCAGCAGAGGGACTAGCGCCGTCTACGAGCAGTACTTC. Translating it yields CASRGTSAVYEQYF. The chain has TRBV2 and TRBJ2-7; the match to TRBD2 covers 10 bases. This CDR3 has 14 amino acids. Unmatched junction bases numbered 5, after V lost 6 bases and J lost 3 bases. Looked up from germline, CDR1 is SNHLY and CDR2 is FYNNEI. The whole variable domain, filled in from reference TRBV2 and TRBJ2-7, reads EPEVTQTPSHQVTQMGQEVILRCVPISNHLYFYWYRQILGQKVEFLVSFYNNEISEKSEIFDDQFSVERPDGSNFTLKIRSTKLEDSAMYFCASRGTSAVYEQYFGPGTRLTVT.

This clone was observed a few times. This chain uses TRBV7-9 with TRBJ2-1; TRBD1 is a possible D gene (6 bases). In germline, CDR1 is SEHNR, CDR2 FQNEAQ (reference sequence). The CDR3 is 15 residues long. The V and J ends lost 1 base and 6 bases respectively, with 13 bases between them. The CDR3 coding sequence is TGTGCCAGCAGCTTAGGGGATTTACAGGGCAATGAGCAGTTCTTC. This codes for CASSLGDLQGNEQFF. Looking up the rest from reference TRBV7-9 and TRBJ2-1 gives the full variable domain: DTGVSQNPRHKITKRGQNVTFRCDPISEHNRLYWYRQTLGQGPEFLTYFQNEAQLEKSRLLSDRFSAERPKGSFSTLEIQRTEQGDSAMYLCASSLGDLQGNEQFFGPGTRLTVL.

The gene calls are TRBV5-1 and TRBJ1-1; D remains unclear. The CDR3 is 14 residues long. V was pared by 4 bases and J by 0 bases, with 10 bases between. Germline V gives CDR1 SGHRS, CDR2 YFSETQ. Written as DNA, the CDR3 is TGCGCCAGCAGCCCCATGGTGGTGAACACTGAAGCTTTCTTT. This sequence encodes CASSPMVVNTEAFF.

The genes are TRBV6-5 and TRBJ2-2; TRBD1 agrees at 7 bases. This CDR3 region has 15 residues. Germline assignment: CDR1 MNHEY and CDR2 SVGAGI. Unmatched junction bases numbered 8, after V lost 4 bases and J lost 6 bases. The CDR3 reads CASSSLGTAAGELFF. The CDR3 DNA follows: TGTGCCAGCAGTTCCCTTGGGACAGCCGCCGGGGAGCTGTTTTTT.

The J gene is TRBJ1-1, the V gene TRBV28; D is uncertain. V was clipped by 7 bases and J by 0 bases, with 9 bases between them. CDR1 and CDR2 (germline): MDHEN, SYDVKM. This CDR3 has 13 residues. CDR3 in DNA: TGTGCCAGCATCCCTACTCTGAACACTGAAGCTTTCTTT. Its protein product is CASIPTLNTEAFF.

The chain joins TRBV2 to TRBJ2-5; D tentatively fits TRBD1 or TRBD2 (6 bases each). Looked up from germline, CDR1 is SNHLY and CDR2 is FYNNEI. This CDR3 region has 12 residues. V lost 8 bases to trimming and J lost 4 bases, with 11 bases between them. CDR3 sequence reads: CASGGRLETQYF. The CDR3 DNA reads as TGTGCCAGCGGGGGGCGGCTAGAGACCCAGTACTTC.

CDR3 region: CASSVLETQYF. CDR3 in DNA: TGTGCCAGCAGCGTACTGGAGACCCAGTACTTC. The genes are TRBV9 and TRBJ2-5; D remains ambiguous. V shed 1 base and J shed 5 bases, with 3 bases lying between them. Germline CDR1 and CDR2: SGDLS and YYNGEE. The CDR3 has 11 amino acids.

This clone was picked up one time. The V and J genes are TRBV6-5 and TRBJ1-6, with 8 bases fitting TRBD1. The germline V gene has CDR1 MNHEY and CDR2 SVGAGI. The ends lost 7 bases at V and 5 bases at J; junction bases unmatched: 4. This CDR3 comprises 14 residues. CDR3 region: CASTATGDNSPLHF. CDR3 nucleotides: TGTGCCAGCACCGCGACAGGGGATAATTCACCCCTCCACTTT.